These 27 T cell receptor beta chains originate from one sample sequenced in a study of Ad26.COV2.S vaccination and SARS-CoV-2 variants. Assay: immunoSEQ multiplex PCR; the TCRdb copy retains only in-frame clones and omits some. The sample shows around 500,000 clones, 70% to 90% of them seen only once. Treatment reported: 15 to 20 received Ad26.COV2.S at low or high dose, single or two shots; 5 received placebo; per-sample allocation not given. At day 63 after the first vaccine or placebo injection, samples were drawn. The input for sequencing was peripheral blood, taken in a trial of Ad26.COV2.S vaccine versus placebo. The receptors shown here come from a person aged 18-65 years who received the Ad26.COV2.S COVID-19 vaccine or a placebo.

The DNA of the CDR3 is TGTGCCAGCAGAGCAAACAGAAATTCTAACACTGAAGCTTTCTTT. Translated: CASRANRNSNTEAFF. The chain is built from TRBV6-5 and TRBJ1-1; D is unclear. CDR3 length: 15 amino acids. V lost 6 bases to trimming and J lost 2 bases, with 16 bases between them. Germline V gene sequence: CDR1 MNHEY, CDR2 SVGAGI.

The gene calls are TRBV6-5 and TRBJ2-3; 7 bases fit TRBD2. The V segment lost 4 bases and the J segment 5 bases; nucleotides outside the gene matches: 12. Germline V gives CDR1 MNHEY, CDR2 SVGAGI. The CDR3 loop spans 16 amino acids. CDR3 coding DNA: TGTGCCAGCAGTTGGGGAGGGGTCTCCGGTAGAGATACGCAGTATTTT. Amino acids: CASSWGGVSGRDTQYF.

A note on this clone: The same CDR3 can be traced to other DNA sequences in this sample. The V call is TRBV10-3, the J call TRBJ2-3; TRBD2 matches at 14 bases. The CDR3 length is 16 residues. The V gene end was trimmed by 10 bases and the J gene end by 0 bases; junction bases not matched to a gene: 6. Germline lookup yields CDR1 ENHRY and CDR2 SYGVKD. In DNA form, the CDR3 reads TGTGCCACAGGGACTAGCGGGGGCGCTAGCACAGATACGCAGTATTTT. This codes for CATGTSGGASTDTQYF.

This rearrangement joins TRBV2 to TRBJ2-5; D is perhaps TRBD1 (6 bases). The ends were cut back, 8 bases at V and 0 bases at J, with 16 bases in the middle. The CDR3 is made up of 15 amino acids. Germline V CDR1 and CDR2: SNHLY, FYNNEI. In nucleotides, the CDR3 is TGTGCCAGCGATAAGCAGGGGTCCTACCAAGAGACCCAGTACTTC. This translates into CASDKQGSYQETQYF.

The sample holds one count of this clone. This chain uses TRBV19 with TRBJ1-5; TRBD1 matches 9 bases. Trimming cost V 4 bases and J 3 bases; bases outside gene matches: 10. Germline CDR1 and CDR2: LNHDA and SQIVND (reference sequence). This CDR3 spans 17 amino acids. The CDR3 DNA reads TGTGCCAGTAGTACCTCGATTTGGACAGGGGACAATCAGCCCCAGCATTTT. Its translation is CASSTSIWTGDNQPQHF. Combining the CDR3 with reference TRBV19 and TRBJ1-5 gives the whole variable domain DGGITQSPKYLFRKEGQNVTLSCEQNLNHDAMYWYRQDPGQGLRLIYYSQIVNDFQKGDIAEGYSVSREKKESFPLTVTSAQKNPTAFYLCASSTSIWTGDNQPQHFGDGTRLSIL.

The V call is TRBV7-3, the J call TRBJ2-1, with a tentative D call TRBD2 (6 bases). This CDR3 spans 16 amino acids. From germline, CDR1 is SGHTA and CDR2 FQGTGA. With 0 bases removed from V and 8 bases from J, the gap between germline ends came to 17 bases. The CDR3 DNA reads TGTGCCAGCAGCTTAACTGGAGTCGGGAGAGTCGATGAGCAGTTCTTC. This translates into CASSLTGVGRVDEQFF. The full variable domain, completed using reference TRBV7-3 and TRBJ2-1, is GAGVSQTPSNKVTEKGKYVELRCDPISGHTALYWYRQSLGQGPEFLIYFQGTGAADDSGLPNDRFFAVRPEGSVSTLKIQRTERGDSAVYLCASSLTGVGRVDEQFFGPGTRLTVL.

V and J are TRBV4-2 and TRBJ2-1, with a possible D match to TRBD2 (6 bases). V lost 0 bases to trimming and J lost 3 bases, with 12 bases between them. This CDR3 region has 16 residues. Germline V gives CDR1 LGHNA, CDR2 YNFKEQ. In nucleotides, the CDR3 is TGTGCCAGCAGCCAAGAGGGGGGAAATTTCTACAATGAGCAGTTCTTC. Translation gives CASSQEGGNFYNEQFF.

This clone is a singleton in its sample. The V gene is TRBV7-9, the J gene TRBJ1-1, with TRBD1 matching over 7 bases. The J segment lost 1 base and the V segment lost 5 bases, leaving 7 bases of the junction unmatched. There are 15 residues in the CDR3. CDR1 and CDR2 from the germline V gene are SEHNR and FQNEAQ (reference sequence). CDR3 sequence (DNA): TGTGCCAGCAGCCTGACAGGGAGTACGAACACTGAAGCTTTCTTT. This sequence encodes CASSLTGSTNTEAFF. Using reference TRBV7-9 and TRBJ1-1 for the parts outside the CDR3, the full variable domain is DTGVSQNPRHKITKRGQNVTFRCDPISEHNRLYWYRQTLGQGPEFLTYFQNEAQLEKSRLLSDRFSAERPKGSFSTLEIQRTEQGDSAMYLCASSLTGSTNTEAFFGQGTRLTVV.

The rearrangement joins TRBV7-2 to TRBJ2-1; a possible D gene is TRBD1 (6 bases). The CDR3 runs 14 residues. V gave up 5 bases and J gave up 1 base, with 9 bases separating them. The germline V gene encodes CDR1 SGHTA and CDR2 FQGNSA. The CDR3 nucleotides are TGTGCCAGCAGCACAGGGTTATCCTACAATGAGCAGTTCTTC. Its translation is CASSTGLSYNEQFF.

The chain has TRBV19 and TRBJ1-5; 7 positions match TRBD1. Germline V gene data show CDR1 as LNHDA and CDR2 as SQIVND (reference sequence). V lost 4 bases and J lost 7; bases outside the gene matches: 10. The CDR3 has 15 residues. CDR3 protein: CASSTHRTGGQPQHF. The CDR3 bases are TGTGCCAGTAGTACTCATAGGACAGGCGGACAGCCCCAGCATTTT.

In DNA, the CDR3 is TGTGCCAGCAGTGGGACAGGGGGCGCGGACACTGAAGCTTTCTTT. It specifies CASSGTGGADTEAFF. The V call is TRBV2, the J call TRBJ1-1; 11 nucleotides line up with TRBD1. Per the germline V gene, CDR1 is SNHLY and CDR2 is FYNNEI. This CDR3 is 15 amino acids long. The trim removed 4 bases at V and 3 bases at J, leaving 4 bases unmatched.

The chain recombines TRBV2 with TRBJ2-7; no definite D call. Deletions cut 7 bases from V and 1 base from J, with 11 bases between. The CDR3 loop spans 13 amino acids. The germline gives CDR1 SNHLY, CDR2 FYNNEI. CDR3 in amino acids: CASMKSMSYEQYF. In DNA form, the CDR3 reads TGTGCCAGCATGAAGAGTATGTCCTACGAGCAGTACTTC.

The V gene is TRBV7-9, the J gene TRBJ2-1, with 11 bases matching TRBD2. The CDR3 is 16 residues long. CDR1 and CDR2 from the germline V gene are SEHNR and FQNEAQ (reference sequence). V lost 1 base and J lost 2; bases outside the gene matches: 1. CDR3 in amino acids: CASSLGLAGTYNEQFF. Written as DNA, the CDR3 is TGTGCCAGCAGCTTAGGACTAGCGGGAACCTACAATGAGCAGTTCTTC.

Worth noting for this clone: Its ends do not fully match the called genes, so a read error is possible. The chain is built from TRBV5-1 and TRBJ2-2, with D uncertain. The CDR3 runs to 13 residues. Germline V gene data show CDR1 as SGHRS and CDR2 as YFSETQ. The CDR3 bases are TGCGCCAGCAGCTACGAGAACGCCGGGGAGCTGTTTTTT. It yields the protein CASSYENAGELFF.

The chain links TRBV6-1 to TRBJ2-6, with 10 bases identical to TRBD1. Unmatched junction bases numbered 12, after V lost 4 bases and J lost 0 bases. CDR3 length: 20 residues. Germline-derived CDR1 and CDR2 are MNHNS and SASEGT. The CDR3 here is CASSGARGTGERSGANVLTF. The DNA for the CDR3 is TGTGCCAGCAGTGGAGCCCGCGGGACAGGGGAGCGCTCTGGGGCCAACGTCCTGACTTTC.

The gene calls are TRBV29-1 and TRBJ2-7; 8 nucleotides match TRBD1. The length of the CDR3 is 13 residues. In germline, CDR1 is SQVTM, CDR2 ANQGSEA. With 5 bases clipped from V and 6 bases from J, the junction kept 9 bases outside the gene matches. The CDR3: CSVSWTGSGEQYF. In DNA, the CDR3 is TGCAGCGTTTCATGGACAGGGTCTGGCGAGCAGTACTTC.

The chain links TRBV7-2 to TRBJ2-7; D gene ambiguous. The CDR3 is 13 amino acids. Trimming left V 5 bases short and J 9 bases short, with 17 bases between. The germline V gene has CDR1 SGHTA and CDR2 FQGNSA. Written as DNA, the CDR3 is TGTGCCAGCAGCACCGGGTGGCGAGGTGCGCAGTACTTC. Translated: CASSTGWRGAQYF.

This clone is a singleton in its sample. V usage is TRBV6-5 and J usage is TRBJ2-3; 9 bases line up with TRBD2. Per germline, CDR1 MNHEY and CDR2 SVGAGI. V was pared by 6 bases and J by 2 bases, with 3 bases of the junction left unmatched. This CDR3 region has 14 residues. The CDR3 sequence is CASRASGVTDTQYF. In DNA, the CDR3 is TGTGCCAGCAGGGCTAGCGGGGTCACAGATACGCAGTATTTT.

The V and J genes are TRBV18 and TRBJ2-3; D is possibly TRBD1 or TRBD2 (5 bases each). Germline V gene data show CDR1 as KGHSH and CDR2 as LQKENI. This CDR3 region has 12 residues. V lost 5 bases, J lost 4 bases, and 7 bases lay in between. CDR3 region: CASSGGSDTQYF. The CDR3 DNA sequence: TGTGCCAGCTCAGGGGGTTCAGATACGCAGTATTTT.

This chain links TRBV11-2 with TRBJ1-2; D is undetermined. CDR1 and CDR2 (germline): SGHAT, FQNNGV. The V gene lost 0 bases and the J gene lost 5 bases, with 13 bases spanning the gap. This CDR3 has 15 amino acids. Here the CDR3 reads CASSLDRRVGYGYTF. The CDR3 region has the DNA TGTGCCAGCAGCTTAGATCGCCGGGTCGGGTATGGCTACACCTTC.

The chain couples TRBV7-9 to TRBJ1-1, with TRBD1 matching over 7 bases. The V segment lost 1 base and the J segment 6 bases; nucleotides outside the gene matches: 5. This CDR3 has 14 residues. Germline CDR1 SEHNR, CDR2 FQNEAQ (reference sequence). In DNA, the CDR3 is TGTGCCAGCAGCTTAGGACCACAGGGGTCTGAAGCTTTCTTT. Translating gives CASSLGPQGSEAFF.

The chain links TRBV18 to TRBJ2-6; maybe TRBD1 (5 bases). CDR1 is KGHSH and CDR2 is LQKENI in the germline V gene. Trimming took 0 bases from V and 4 from J, leaving 13 bases between them. This CDR3 spans 17 amino acids. In DNA form, the CDR3 reads TGTGCCAGCTCACCACCCCCAAGGACAAGGGGGGCCAACGTCCTGACTTTC. Translated, it gives CASSPPPRTRGANVLTF. The complete variable domain, with remaining parts taken from reference TRBV18 and TRBJ2-6, reads NAGVMQNPRHLVRRRGQEARLRCSPMKGHSHVYWYRQLPEEGLKFMVYLQKENIIDESGMPKERFSAEFPKEGPSILRIQQVVRGDSAAYFCASSPPPRTRGANVLTFGAGSRLTVL.

J is TRBJ2-7 and V is TRBV7-6, with 10 bases identical to TRBD1. Germline values: CDR1 SGHVS, CDR2 FNYEAQ. V gave up 5 bases and J gave up 4 bases; unmatched junction bases: 5. The CDR3 sequence is 14 residues long. DNA of the CDR3: TGTGCCAGCAGCCTACGACAGGGGGCTTACGAGCAGTACTTC. This gives the protein CASSLRQGAYEQYF.

The V gene is TRBV29-1, the J gene TRBJ2-7; 10 bases line up with TRBD1. V lost 7 bases and J lost 4; bases outside the gene matches: 16. CDR1 SQVTM and CDR2 ANQGSEA come from the germline V gene. The CDR3 has 16 amino acids. DNA of the CDR3: TGCAGCGCCGAGTCGGGACAGGGGCGTCGGGGGTACGAGCAGTACTTC. The encoded protein is CSAESGQGRRGYEQYF.

The chain combines TRBV9 with TRBJ2-5; D is possibly TRBD1 (7 bases). CDR3 size: 14 residues. CDR1 and CDR2 from the germline V gene are SGDLS and YYNGEE. V shed 2 bases and J shed 3 bases, with 11 bases lying between them. The CDR3 spells CASSVAGQKETQYF. CDR3 nucleotide sequence: TGTGCCAGCAGCGTGGCGGGACAGAAAGAGACCCAGTACTTC.

The chain links TRBV28 to TRBJ1-2, with D tentatively TRBD1 (6 bases). Germline CDR1 is MDHEN and CDR2 is SYDVKM. Between the trimmed V and J ends, which lost 2 bases and 4 bases, there was a span of 11 bases. The CDR3 loop spans 14 amino acids. CDR3 sequence: CASSLRGYIYGYTF. In DNA, the CDR3 is TGTGCCAGCAGTTTAAGGGGGTATATCTATGGCTACACCTTC.

CDR3 coding DNA: TGTGCCAGCAGCCCGGGACACACCTACGAGCAGTACTTC. Protein: CASSPGHTYEQYF. This rearrangement joins TRBV5-4 to TRBJ2-7, with D maybe TRBD1 (6 bases). The CDR3 runs to 13 residues. Germline CDR1 reads SGHNT; CDR2 reads YYREEE (reference sequence). Trimming took 4 bases from V and 2 from J, leaving 10 bases between them.